The present T cell receptor (beta chain) was sequenced within a study of blood T cell repertoires in COVID-19. Study-wide context: T cells, B-cell-depleted T cells, or PBMCs supplied cDNA or gDNA.

TCRdb's copy holds only in-frame clones and misses some; the assay was immunoSEQ multiplex PCR. The data hold around 250,000 clones, with around four fifths observed a single time. Germline CDR1 and CDR2: SGHTA and FQGNSA. The germline V and J ends were trimmed by 3 bases and 0 bases, with 4 bases remaining between them. There are 13 residues in the CDR3. Participants' own reports of clinical history determined their cohort assignment. This receptor was taken from a man aged 25-40 years with acute COVID-19. The J gene is TRBJ2-3, the V gene TRBV7-2, with no clear D. Material: PBMCs or T cells enriched from blood (not recorded which). The CDR3 is CASSFPSTDTQYF. The CDR3 nucleotides read TGTGCCAGCAGCTTTCCTAGCACAGATACGCAGTATTTT. The variable domain in full, completed from reference TRBV7-2 and TRBJ2-3, reads GAGVSQSPSNKVTEKGKDVELRCDPISGHTALYWYRQSLGQGLEFLIYFQGNSAPDKSGLPSDRFSAERTGGSVSTLTIQRTQQEDSAVYLCASSFPSTDTQYFGPGTRLTVL.